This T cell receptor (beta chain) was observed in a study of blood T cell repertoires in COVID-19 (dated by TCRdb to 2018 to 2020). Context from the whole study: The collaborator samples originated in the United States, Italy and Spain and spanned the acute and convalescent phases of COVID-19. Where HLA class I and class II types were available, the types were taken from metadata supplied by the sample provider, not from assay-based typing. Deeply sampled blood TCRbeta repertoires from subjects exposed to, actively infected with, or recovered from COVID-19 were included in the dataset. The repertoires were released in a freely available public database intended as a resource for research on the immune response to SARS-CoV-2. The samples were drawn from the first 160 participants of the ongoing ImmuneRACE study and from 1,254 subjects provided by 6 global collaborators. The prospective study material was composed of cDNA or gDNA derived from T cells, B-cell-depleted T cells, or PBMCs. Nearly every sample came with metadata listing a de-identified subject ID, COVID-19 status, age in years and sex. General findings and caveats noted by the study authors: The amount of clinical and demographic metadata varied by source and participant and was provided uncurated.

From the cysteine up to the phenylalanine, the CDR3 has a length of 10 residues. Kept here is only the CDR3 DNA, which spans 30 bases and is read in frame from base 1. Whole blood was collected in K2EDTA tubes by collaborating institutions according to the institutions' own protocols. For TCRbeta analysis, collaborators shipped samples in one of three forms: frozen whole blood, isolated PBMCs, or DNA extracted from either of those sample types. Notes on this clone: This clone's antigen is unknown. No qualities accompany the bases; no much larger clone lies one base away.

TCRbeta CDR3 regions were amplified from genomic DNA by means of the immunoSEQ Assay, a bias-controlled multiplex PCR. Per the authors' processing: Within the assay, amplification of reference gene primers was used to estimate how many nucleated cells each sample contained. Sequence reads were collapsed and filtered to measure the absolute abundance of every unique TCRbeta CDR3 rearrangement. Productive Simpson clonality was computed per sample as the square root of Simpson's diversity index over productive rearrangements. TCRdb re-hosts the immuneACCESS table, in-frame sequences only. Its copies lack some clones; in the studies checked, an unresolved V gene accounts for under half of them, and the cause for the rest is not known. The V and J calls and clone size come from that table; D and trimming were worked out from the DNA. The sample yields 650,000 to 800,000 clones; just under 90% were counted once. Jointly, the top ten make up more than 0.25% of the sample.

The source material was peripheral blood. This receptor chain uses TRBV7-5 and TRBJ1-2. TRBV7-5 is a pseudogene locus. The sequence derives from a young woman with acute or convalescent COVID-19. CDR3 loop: CARSFRRYTF. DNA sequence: TGTGCCAGAAGCTTCCGTCGCTACACCTTC.